A single sample gave rise to the 9 T cell receptor beta chains below, sequenced in a study of human T cells and chemical hapten exposure (dated by TCRdb to about 2021). The meaning of the sample's time point label: patch test 3, about 24 weeks after DPC sensitization. Per the publication, the treatment or condition label means: therapeutic diphenylcyclopropenone sensitization with weekly scalp DPC. The library was prepared using RACE. The sequencing machine was a NextSeq 500. TCRdb redid the processing of the public reads, applying fastp at Q25 and MiXCR, and retained in-frame beta chains. Entries are consolidated by CDR3 protein sequence, retaining the most common genes and DNA. The sample table records 50,000 to 75,000 distinct CDR3 sequences; 11% of these occur just once. The ten largest clones take up about 2.3% of the sample. The specimen comprised whole blood, sampled in connection with sensitization to the hapten diphenylcyclopropenone (DPC). The receptor source for this set is a woman younger than 45 with alopecia areata. Some clones in this sample may be carry-over from other donors' samples.

The table lists this clonotype with many counts. The CDR3, as DNA: TGCGCCAGCACCCGGGACAGGGCCGCAGATACGCAGTATTTT. Translating it yields CASTRDRAADTQYF. The chain combines TRBV10-1 with TRBJ2-3, with 9 positions matching TRBD1. J lost 4 bases, V lost 7 bases, and 6 bases had no gene match. In germline, CDR1 is WNHNN, CDR2 SYGVQD (reference sequence). The CDR3 loop spans 14 amino acids.

This clonotype showed up many times. The chain is built from TRBV2 and TRBJ2-1; 11 bases map to TRBD1. CDR1 is SNHLY and CDR2 is FYNNEI in the germline V gene. The CDR3 runs 15 residues. The ends lost 4 bases at V and 2 bases at J; junction bases unmatched: 1. For the CDR3, the DNA is TGTGCCAGCAGTGGGGGACAGGGGGCCTACAATGAGCAGTTCTTC. Its protein product is CASSGGQGAYNEQFF. Complete variable domain (other parts from reference TRBV2 and TRBJ2-1): EPEVTQTPSHQVTQMGQEVILRCVPISNHLYFYWYRQILGQKVEFLVSFYNNEISEKSEIFDDQFSVERPDGSNFTLKIRSTKLEDSAMYFCASSGGQGAYNEQFFGPGTRLTVL.

This clonotype came up a few times. This chain links TRBV7-2 with TRBJ2-7, with 7 bases matching TRBD1. The ends lost 4 bases at V and 4 bases at J; junction bases unmatched: 10. The germline gives CDR1 SGHTA, CDR2 FQGNSA. There are 15 residues in the CDR3. The CDR3 DNA is TGTGCCAGCAGCTCCCTAGGGGGCGCCGGGTACGAGCAGTACTTC. Amino acid sequence: CASSSLGGAGYEQYF.

This clonotype was found a few times. The chain couples TRBV6-2 or TRBV6-3 to TRBJ2-5, with 11 bases aligning to TRBD2. With 0 bases clipped from V and 0 bases from J, the junction kept 12 bases outside the gene matches. Germline V CDR1 and CDR2: MNHEY, SVGEGT. The CDR3 has 20 residues. The CDR3, as DNA: TGTGCCAGCAGTTACTCGATGTTGAGGGAGACTAGCGGGGACCAAGAGACCCAGTACTTC. Translating gives CASSYSMLRETSGDQETQYF.

The genes are TRBV18 and TRBJ2-7; D uncertain. The germline V gene encodes CDR1 KGHSH and CDR2 LQKENI. V lost 3 bases and J 2 bases, leaving 8 bases between the germline ends. There are 13 residues in the CDR3. CDR3 region: CASSPYGPYEQYF. Here the CDR3 DNA reads TGTGCCAGCTCACCCTACGGCCCCTACGAGCAGTACTTC.

The CDR3 region is CASSLRGSAHSPLHF. CDR3 sequence (DNA): TGTGCCAGCAGCTTACGAGGGTCGGCACATTCACCCCTCCACTTT. The J gene is TRBJ1-6, the V gene TRBV7-2; D gene ambiguous. The CDR3 extends over 15 amino acids. Germline CDR1 SGHTA, CDR2 FQGNSA. Between the trimmed V and J ends, which lost 2 bases and 8 bases, there was a span of 13 bases.

V gene TRBV29-1 combines with J gene TRBJ2-1, with D hard to call. The V gene's germline CDR1 is SQVTM and CDR2 ANQGSEA. The CDR3 consists of 12 residues. V dropped 6 bases and J dropped 6 bases, with 12 bases sitting between them. Here the CDR3 reads CSVRPGPNEQFF. Here the CDR3 DNA reads TGCAGCGTGAGGCCCGGTCCCAATGAGCAGTTCTTC.

This clonotype was observed a handful of times. The J gene is TRBJ1-6, the V gene TRBV5-1; maybe TRBD1 (5 bases). The V and J ends lost 1 base and 10 bases respectively, with 15 bases between them. This CDR3 region has 15 residues. Germline V gene sequence: CDR1 SGHRS, CDR2 YFSETQ. Here the CDR3 reads CASSLSPGPGSPLHF. CDR3 bases: TGCGCCAGCAGCTTGTCCCCGGGGCCCGGGTCACCCCTCCACTTT.

The genes are TRBV18 and TRBJ2-7; either TRBD1 or TRBD2 may supply D (6 bases each). Germline lookup yields CDR1 KGHSH and CDR2 LQKENI. Deletions cut 2 bases from V and 0 bases from J, with 11 bases between. The CDR3 contains 15 residues. In DNA form, the CDR3 reads TGTGCCAGCTCACCATCAGAGGGGGGCTCCTACGAGCAGTACTTC. Translating it yields CASSPSEGGSYEQYF.